The 10 T cell receptor beta chains below were found in one sample sequenced in a study of preoperative IRX-2 immunotherapy in early breast cancer. Produced via immunoSEQ multiplex PCR; TCRdb's table is partial and in-frame only. Of around 39,000 clones detected, approximately 94% appear once; the ten largest clones hold over 1.5%. Noted treatment: preoperative locoregional IRX-2 cytokine immunotherapy. Material: tumor tissue, obtained after IRX-2 immunotherapy. The receptors here all came from a human donor with breast cancer.

The chain is built from TRBV5-6 and TRBJ2-7; 7 bases are a match to TRBD1. The CDR3 runs 13 residues. Trimming removed 3 bases from V and 3 bases from J; junction bases left unmatched: 3. The germline V gene has CDR1 SGHDT and CDR2 YYEEEE. The CDR3 is CASSSTGRYEQYF. CDR3 nucleotide sequence: TGTGCCAGCAGCTCGACAGGGCGCTACGAGCAGTACTTC.

The chain combines TRBV7-9 with TRBJ1-1, with D hard to call. The germline V gene encodes CDR1 SEHNR and CDR2 FQNEAQ (reference sequence). V lost 3 bases, J lost 0 bases, and 5 bases lay in between. This CDR3 has 13 amino acids. CDR3 nucleotides: TGTGCCAGCAGCTTTTTCTTGAACACTGAAGCTTTCTTT. This sequence encodes CASSFFLNTEAFF.

The chain combines TRBV28 with TRBJ1-3; D uncertain. The CDR3 totals 13 residues. CDR1 and CDR2 from the germline V gene are MDHEN and SYDVKM. The V gene lost 3 bases and the J gene lost 2 bases, with 5 bases spanning the gap. CDR3 DNA: TGTGCCAGCAGTTTCCCCCCTGGAAACACCATATATTTT. This encodes CASSFPPGNTIYF.

The V call is TRBV11-2, the J call TRBJ2-3; TRBD2 matches at 10 bases. Trimming removed 5 bases from V and 0 bases from J; junction bases left unmatched: 2. The CDR3 sequence is 15 residues long. Germline loops: CDR1 SGHAT, CDR2 FQNNGV. CDR3 DNA: TGTGCCAGCAGCCCTAGCGGGAGAAGCACAGATACGCAGTATTTT. As protein: CASSPSGRSTDTQYF.

The V and J genes are TRBV29-1 and TRBJ1-3, with D unclear. The V gene's germline CDR1 is SQVTM and CDR2 ANQGSEA. The V gene lost 6 bases and the J gene lost 0 bases, with 12 bases spanning the gap. CDR3 length equals 14 residues. DNA for the CDR3: TGCAGCGTGAGAAACACGAACTCTGGAAACACCATATATTTT. This encodes CSVRNTNSGNTIYF.

The rearrangement uses TRBV5-4 and TRBJ2-5, with D possibly matching TRBD2 (6 bases). CDR3 length: 13 residues. V was shortened by 3 bases and J by 7 bases, with 13 bases between the two germline ends. Germline assignment: CDR1 SGHNT and CDR2 YYREEE (reference sequence). As DNA, the CDR3 is TGTGCCAGCAGCTCGGAGGGAACGGGGACCCAGTACTTC. Translated: CASSSEGTGTQYF.

CDR3 sequence reads: CASSDRRDRGRGEQYF. As DNA, the CDR3 is TGTGCCAGCAGCGACCGAAGGGACAGGGGGCGTGGCGAGCAGTACTTC. The gene calls are TRBV11-2 and TRBJ2-7; 12 bases fit TRBD1. Trimming cost V 5 bases and J 6 bases; bases outside gene matches: 11. The CDR3 sequence is 16 residues long. CDR1 is SGHAT, CDR2 FQNNGV, per germline. Supplemented by reference TRBV11-2 and TRBJ2-7, the full variable domain reads EAGVAQSPRYKIIEKRQSVAFWCNPISGHATLYWYQQILGQGPKLLIQFQNNGVVDDSQLPKDRFSAERLKGVDSTLKIQPAKLEDSAVYLCASSDRRDRGRGEQYFGPGTRLTVT.

This clone turned up a few times. This sequence joins TRBV5-1 and TRBJ1-3; the D is unclear. Trimming removed 0 bases at V and 0 bases at J, with 4 bases between. Germline CDR1 and CDR2: SGHRS and YFSETQ. The CDR3 extends over 14 amino acids. The CDR3: CASSLDGSGNTIYF. In DNA, the CDR3 is TGCGCCAGCAGCTTGGATGGCTCTGGAAACACCATATATTTT.

This sequence joins TRBV25-1 and TRBJ2-3, with D hard to call. V dropped 7 bases and J dropped 4 bases, with 3 bases sitting between them. CDR1 and CDR2 from the germline V gene are MGHDK and SYGVNS. The CDR3 has 10 residues. The CDR3 bases are TGTGCCAGCATTTCAGATACGCAGTATTTT. Translated, it gives CASISDTQYF.

This chain uses TRBV7-3 with TRBJ2-7, with D tentatively TRBD2 (6 bases). Looked up from germline, CDR1 is SGHTA and CDR2 is FQGTGA. The CDR3 covers 14 residues. Between the trimmed V and J ends, which lost 0 bases and 3 bases, there was a span of 9 bases. CDR3 in amino acids: CASSLTGLFYEQYF. The CDR3, as DNA: TGTGCCAGCAGCTTAACGGGACTCTTCTACGAGCAGTACTTC.